The sequence of this T cell receptor (beta chain) was determined in a study of spatial heterogeneity in lung cancer. Study-wide results and caveats: Blood contained ubiquitous expanded tumor TCRs more at resection than at follow-up.

Documented time point: sample taken at primary tumor resection. The authors sequenced whole RNA from tumor, nontumor lung or frozen PBMC without sorting. This clonotype was observed at least ten times. Its antigen is as yet unknown. The CDR3 has 15 residues. Between the trimmed V and J ends, which lost 0 bases and 0 bases, there was a span of 8 bases. CDR1 LGHNA and CDR2 YNFKEQ come from the germline V gene. TCRdb re-derived calls from the 5' RACE reads in MiXCR, one entry per CDR3 protein. The profile covers 45,000 to 55,000 distinct CDR3 sequences, with about 5.8% appearing a single time and approximately 10% taken by the ten largest.

The source is a male donor with early-stage non-small cell lung cancer. J is TRBJ1-2 and V is TRBV4-2, with D hard to call. Source: PBMCs, taken at surgery. In nucleotides, the CDR3 is TGTGCCAGCAGCCAAGACAGCAGGACTAACTATGGCTACACCTTC. Encoded protein: CASSQDSRTNYGYTF.